This T cell receptor beta chain was captured by sequencing in a study of cytomegalovirus exposure and HLA in healthy donors. Turning to this clone: Its matching antigen is unknown.

The CDR3 runs to 15 residues. Trimming cost V 2 bases and J 6 bases; bases outside gene matches: 6. Germline lookup yields CDR1 LNHDA and CDR2 SQIVND (reference sequence). Primers: 60 Vbeta forward and 13 Jbeta reverse. The table came from immunoSEQ multiplex PCR; TCRdb's copy has only in-frame clones and leaves some out. The data show under 130,000 clones, with around 80% seen just once and over 3% held by the top ten. General study results and limits: Association with HLA alleles at 0.05 false discovery rate was found for around 15,000 TCR beta sequences in a later analysis.

The origin of this receptor is a woman aged 40-49 years in good health and CMV-seronegative. The chain has TRBV19 and TRBJ2-2, with 7 bases fitting TRBD2. The sample was PBMCs. The CDR3 loop is CASSIRRELAGELFF. The DNA of the CDR3 is TGTGCCAGTAGTATACGGCGGGAGTTGGCCGGGGAGCTGTTTTTT.